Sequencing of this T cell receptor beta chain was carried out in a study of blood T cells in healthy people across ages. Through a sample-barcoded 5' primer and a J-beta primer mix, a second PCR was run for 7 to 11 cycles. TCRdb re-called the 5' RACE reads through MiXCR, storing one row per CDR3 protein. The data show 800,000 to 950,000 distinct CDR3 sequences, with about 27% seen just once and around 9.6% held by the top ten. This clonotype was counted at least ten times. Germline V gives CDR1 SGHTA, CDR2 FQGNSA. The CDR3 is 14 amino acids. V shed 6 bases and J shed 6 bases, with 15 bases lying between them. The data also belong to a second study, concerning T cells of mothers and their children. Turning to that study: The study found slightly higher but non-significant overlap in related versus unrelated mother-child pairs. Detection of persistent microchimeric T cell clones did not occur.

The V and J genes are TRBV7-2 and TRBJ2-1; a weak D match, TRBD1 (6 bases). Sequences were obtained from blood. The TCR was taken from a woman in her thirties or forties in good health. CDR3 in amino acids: CASRPDRFLNEQFF. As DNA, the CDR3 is TGTGCCAGCAGGCCCGACAGGTTCCTCAATGAGCAGTTCTTC.